What follows are 20 T cell receptor beta chains derived from one specimen sequenced in a study of cytomegalovirus exposure and HLA in healthy donors. Sequenced by immunoSEQ multiplex PCR; TCRdb stores in-frame clones only, minus some. This sample carries under 85,000 clones, approximately 95% of them seen once, and the ten largest clones take roughly 2%. The source material was PBMCs. These receptors came from a woman younger than 30 in good health and CMV-seronegative.

The chain recombines TRBV5-7 with TRBJ2-5; TRBD1 aligns across 8 bases. TRBV5-7 is an ORF; its function is uncertain. V was clipped by 4 bases and J by 3 bases; unmatched bases: 5. The length of the CDR3 is 14 residues. The CDR3 DNA reads TGTGCCAGCAGCCTACAGGGGGGTAAAGAGACCCAGTACTTC. It codes for CASSLQGGKETQYF.

This chain uses TRBV9 with TRBJ2-1, with 8 bases matching TRBD1. J was trimmed by 6 bases and V by 4 bases; bases with no gene match: 12. Germline V gene data show CDR1 as SGDLS and CDR2 as YYNGEE. The CDR3 length is 16 residues. The CDR3 nucleotides are TGTGCCAGCAGCCCAAGGGACAGGCTGGGCTCCAATGAGCAGTTCTTC. This sequence encodes CASSPRDRLGSNEQFF.

The gene calls are TRBV2 and TRBJ1-5, with D possibly being TRBD1 (6 bases). This CDR3 has 18 residues. Trimming cost V 7 bases and J 1 base, with 23 bases left between them. Per germline, CDR1 SNHLY and CDR2 FYNNEI. The CDR3 sequence is CASTRTDPQTKSNQPQHF. The CDR3 DNA is TGTGCCAGCACCAGGACAGACCCCCAGACCAAGAGCAATCAGCCCCAGCATTTT. Together with reference TRBV2 and TRBJ1-5, the CDR3 gives the full variable domain: EPEVTQTPSHQVTQMGQEVILRCVPISNHLYFYWYRQILGQKVEFLVSFYNNEISEKSEIFDDQFSVERPDGSNFTLKIRSTKLEDSAMYFCASTRTDPQTKSNQPQHFGDGTRLSIL.

The sample holds one count of this clone. The chain carries TRBV4-1 and TRBJ2-5; maybe TRBD1 (5 bases). Trimming pared 5 bases from V and 4 bases from J, leaving 14 bases between. The CDR3 spans 14 residues. Germline CDR1 is MGHRA and CDR2 is YSYEKL. The CDR3 DNA sequence: TGCGCCAGCAGCATACAGGTCGATGGAGAGACCCAGTACTTC. Translation gives CASSIQVDGETQYF.

This rearrangement joins TRBV28 to TRBJ2-2; TRBD1 might be the D (5 bases). Germline loops: CDR1 MDHEN, CDR2 SYDVKM. This CDR3 has 13 residues. Trimming pared 6 bases from V and 1 base from J, leaving 6 bases between. CDR3 sequence: CASRDMNTGELFF. CDR3 sequence (DNA): TGTGCCAGCAGGGACATGAACACCGGGGAGCTGTTTTTT.

The V and J genes are TRBV6-6 and TRBJ2-5; no clear D gene. Germline-derived CDR1 and CDR2 are MNHNY and SVGAGI (reference sequence). This CDR3 region has 15 residues. V was pared by 2 bases and J by 2 bases, with 12 bases between. The CDR3 coding sequence is TGTGCCAGCAGTTACAGCCGAGACGGGCAAGAGACCCAGTACTTC. This sequence encodes CASSYSRDGQETQYF.

The V and J genes are TRBV11-2 and TRBJ2-5; D remains unclear. Looked up from germline, CDR1 is SGHAT and CDR2 is FQNNGV. The CDR3 sequence is 18 residues long. V shed 0 bases and J shed 4 bases, with 21 bases lying between them. The CDR3: CASSLERSSDRWIETQYF. CDR3 sequence (DNA): TGTGCCAGCAGCTTAGAGCGATCGAGCGACCGATGGATAGAGACCCAGTACTTC.

V gene TRBV5-1 combines with J gene TRBJ2-5, with D uncertain. Per germline, CDR1 SGHRS and CDR2 YFSETQ. This CDR3 contains 14 residues. V shed 4 bases and J shed 4 bases, with 14 bases lying between them. CDR3 in amino acids: CASSPVGAGETQYF. The CDR3 DNA is TGCGCCAGCAGCCCGGTCGGCGCAGGAGAGACCCAGTACTTC. Full variable domain (missing parts from reference TRBV5-1 and TRBJ2-5): KAGVTQTPRYLIKTRGQQVTLSCSPISGHRSVSWYQQTPGQGLQFLFEYFSETQRNKGNFPGRFSGRQFSNSRSEMNVSTLELGDSALYLCASSPVGAGETQYFGPGTRLLVL.

This clone appeared a single time. The chain is built from TRBV28 and TRBJ1-5; the D gene is possibly TRBD1 (6 bases). Trimming stripped 7 bases from V and 5 bases from J, with 18 bases between. Germline V lookup: CDR1 MDHEN, CDR2 SYDVKM. This CDR3 has 15 residues. The CDR3: CASNPTRGAYQPQHF. In DNA, the CDR3 is TGTGCCAGCAATCCGACCCGGGGGGCCTATCAGCCCCAGCATTTT.

The V gene is TRBV10-3, the J gene TRBJ2-7; 8 positions match TRBD1. Germline CDR1 ENHRY, CDR2 SYGVKD. J was trimmed by 0 bases and V by 4 bases; bases with no gene match: 5. The length of the CDR3 is 15 residues. The DNA of the CDR3 is TGTGCCATCAGTGGGCAGGGGGCATACTCCTACGAGCAGTACTTC. Protein sequence: CAISGQGAYSYEQYF.

The V call is TRBV4-2, the J call TRBJ2-5; 10 nucleotides line up with TRBD2. Germline CDR1 and CDR2: LGHNA and YNFKEQ. After removal of 1 base from V and 5 bases from J, the junction contained 4 bases not matched to a gene. The length of the CDR3 is 15 residues. This CDR3 reads CASSQGAGGPETQYF. The CDR3 DNA is TGTGCCAGCAGCCAAGGAGCGGGGGGGCCGGAGACCCAGTACTTC.

This rearrangement joins TRBV19 to TRBJ1-2, with 8 bases matching TRBD1. The CDR3 is 15 residues long. Germline V lookup: CDR1 LNHDA, CDR2 SQIVND (reference sequence). With 5 bases clipped from V and 3 bases from J, the junction kept 8 bases outside the gene matches. CDR3 protein: CASSHRTGTYYGYTF. The CDR3 coding sequence is TGTGCCAGTAGTCATCGGACAGGGACCTACTATGGCTACACCTTC.

This chain connects TRBV7-8 to TRBJ1-5; D possibly corresponds to TRBD1 (6 bases). Germline CDR1 is SGHVS and CDR2 is FQNEAQ. The CDR3 spans 15 residues. The V and J ends lost 2 bases and 5 bases respectively, with 13 bases between them. The CDR3 DNA reads TGTGCCAGCAGCTTAAGGGCAGGGGTGGATCAGCCCCAGCATTTT. Translated: CASSLRAGVDQPQHF.

The chain combines TRBV7-9 with TRBJ2-2; no clear D gene. Trimming stripped 1 base from V and 6 bases from J, with 9 bases between. CDR3 length equals 14 residues. Germline V gene sequence: CDR1 SEHNR, CDR2 FQNEAQ (reference sequence). This CDR3 is CASSLVSEAGELFF. CDR3 DNA: TGTGCCAGCAGCTTAGTTTCTGAGGCCGGGGAGCTGTTTTTT.

V usage is TRBV5-8 and J usage is TRBJ2-5; 9 nucleotides line up with TRBD1. The CDR3 sequence is 14 residues long. From germline, CDR1 is SGHTS and CDR2 YDEGEE. The ends lost 4 bases at V and 6 bases at J; junction bases unmatched: 7. The CDR3 loop is CASSRQGGGKTQYF. The DNA for the CDR3 is TGTGCCAGCAGCCGACAGGGGGGTGGGAAGACCCAGTACTTC.

The chain is built from TRBV2 and TRBJ2-6, with 8 bases that match TRBD1. Germline V gives CDR1 SNHLY, CDR2 FYNNEI. With V trimmed by 3 bases and J by 2 bases, 6 bases remained unmatched. The CDR3 spans 17 residues. The CDR3 DNA reads TGTGCCAGCAGTGAGTTGGCAGGGGGCACTGGGGCCAACGTCCTGACTTTC. It is translated as CASSELAGGTGANVLTF.

V is TRBV19 and J is TRBJ2-5; 7 bases match TRBD1. Looked up from germline, CDR1 is LNHDA and CDR2 is SQIVND (reference sequence). J was trimmed by 5 bases and V by 5 bases; bases with no gene match: 11. The CDR3 is 15 residues long. CDR3 region: CASSDSKQGFETQYF. The CDR3 DNA sequence: TGTGCCAGTAGTGACTCCAAACAGGGGTTTGAGACCCAGTACTTC.

The chain carries TRBV28 and TRBJ1-1, with 8 bases that match TRBD1. With V trimmed by 1 base and J by 7 bases, 5 bases remained unmatched. CDR1 and CDR2 from the germline V gene are MDHEN and SYDVKM. The CDR3 has 14 amino acids. This CDR3 is CASSLSDRGNEAFF. CDR3 DNA: TGTGCCAGCAGTTTATCAGACAGGGGTAATGAAGCTTTCTTT. The full variable domain, its missing parts supplied by reference TRBV28 and TRBJ1-1, is DVKVTQSSRYLVKRTGEKVFLECVQDMDHENMFWYRQDPGLGLRLIYFSYDVKMKEKGDIPEGYSVSREKKERFSLILESASTNQTSMYLCASSLSDRGNEAFFGQGTRLTVV.

V is TRBV15 and J is TRBJ1-5; no clear D. The V and J ends lost 9 bases and 0 bases respectively, with 12 bases between them. The germline gives CDR1 LNHNV, CDR2 YYDKDF (reference sequence). This CDR3 is built from 14 residues. CDR3 sequence (DNA): TGTGCCACTTGGGCCGGCAATAGCAATCAGCCCCAGCATTTT. This sequence encodes CATWAGNSNQPQHF.

This clone was counted once. The J gene is TRBJ1-1, the V gene TRBV6-5; tentatively, D is TRBD1 (5 bases). V lost 2 bases to trimming and J lost 0 bases, with 10 bases between them. The CDR3 loop spans 15 amino acids. Germline V gene data show CDR1 as MNHEY and CDR2 as SVGAGI. The CDR3, as DNA: TGTGCCAGCAGTTACATCGGGGGGATGAACACTGAAGCTTTCTTT. Residues: CASSYIGGMNTEAFF.